A single sample is the source of the 26 T cell receptor beta chains below, sequenced in a study of CD8 T cells in ankylosing spondylitis. MiXCR, run by TCRdb on the 5' RACE reads, gives a single entry per CDR3 protein. This table holds around 180,000 distinct CDR3 sequences, about an eighth found once. The sequencing input was blood, either unsorted or a sorted T cell fraction (not recorded which). The origin of the receptors is a female donor with ankylosing spondylitis or in good health (not recorded which).

The chain uses TRBV5-1 and TRBJ2-5; D unclear. V gave up 6 bases and J gave up 5 bases, with 8 bases separating them. In germline, CDR1 is SGHRS, CDR2 YFSETQ. There are 11 residues in the CDR3. The CDR3 region has the DNA TGCGCCAGCATGGTCGGGGAGACCCAGTACTTC. This codes for CASMVGETQYF.

This clonotype was recorded many times. The chain joins TRBV7-8 to TRBJ2-5; TRBD2 agrees at 10 bases. The J segment lost 4 bases and the V segment lost 1 base, leaving 18 bases of the junction unmatched. The CDR3 spans 20 residues. Germline V CDR1 and CDR2: SGHVS, FQNEAQ. CDR3 in DNA: TGTGCCAGCAGCTTAGTTCGAGCGGGAGGGCCAAATAGAGGGGGAGAGACCCAGTACTTC. Residues: CASSLVRAGGPNRGGETQYF.

In its sample, this clonotype was seen many times. The V and J genes are TRBV29-1 and TRBJ2-2, with D unclear. CDR1 is SQVTM, CDR2 ANQGSEA, per germline. V dropped 7 bases and J dropped 1 base, with 4 bases sitting between them. The CDR3 runs 11 residues. CDR3 in amino acids: CSGLNTGELFF. The CDR3 nucleotides read TGCAGCGGTTTGAACACCGGGGAGCTGTTTTTT.

This clonotype has at least ten counts. V and J are TRBV7-2 and TRBJ2-7; possible D gene TRBD1, 5 bases. The CDR3 spans 15 residues. V dropped 5 bases and J dropped 0 bases, with 14 bases sitting between them. Germline-derived CDR1 and CDR2 are SGHTA and FQGNSA. In DNA, the CDR3 is TGTGCCAGCAGCGAAACAGGCTTTAGCTCCTACGAGCAGTACTTC. It codes for CASSETGFSSYEQYF.

This clonotype was seen many times. This chain joins TRBV20-1 and TRBJ1-5; D possibly corresponds to TRBD1 (6 bases). V shed 4 bases and J shed 3 bases, with 13 bases lying between them. Germline loops: CDR1 DFQATT, CDR2 SNEGSKA (reference sequence). The CDR3 has 14 residues. Here the CDR3 DNA reads TGCAGTGCTAAGCTTGGGGGCTACAATCAGCCCCAGCATTTT. Amino acids: CSAKLGGYNQPQHF.

This clonotype was found many times. The rearrangement joins TRBV12-3 or TRBV12-4 to TRBJ1-5, with D uncertain. V was shortened by 3 bases and J by 2 bases, with 11 bases between the two germline ends. The CDR3 has 15 amino acids. The CDR3: CASSFSASGNQPQHF. DNA for the CDR3: TGTGCCAGCAGTTTTTCAGCGTCAGGCAATCAGCCCCAGCATTTT.

This clonotype was seen many times. The chain recombines TRBV29-1 with TRBJ1-2; 9 bases align to TRBD1. J gave up 6 bases and V 7 bases, and 6 bases lay outside the gene matches. The CDR3 contains 12 residues. Germline V gives CDR1 SQVTM, CDR2 ANQGSEA. Here the CDR3 reads CSANRGRNGYTF. The CDR3 nucleotides read TGCAGCGCTAACAGGGGGCGGAATGGCTACACCTTC. Full variable domain (rest looked up from reference TRBV29-1 and TRBJ1-2): SAVISQKPSRDICQRGTSLTIQCQVDSQVTMMFWYRQQPGQSLTLIATANQGSEATYESGFVIDKFPISRPNLTFSTLTVSNMSPEDSSIYLCSANRGRNGYTFGSGTRLTVV.

This clonotype appeared many times. J is TRBJ1-2 and V is TRBV5-1; a weak D match, TRBD1 (5 bases). V lost 1 base, J lost 8 bases, and 12 bases lay in between. CDR3 size: 13 residues. Germline V gene sequence: CDR1 SGHRS, CDR2 YFSETQ. The CDR3 region has the DNA TGCGCCAGCAGCTTGATTCAGGGCCGGGGCTACACCTTC. It specifies CASSLIQGRGYTF.

Comments on this clonotype: This may be a read error, as it is one base from a much larger clone. This chain joins TRBV6-2 or TRBV6-3 and TRBJ2-1, with 7 bases matching TRBD1. The germline V gene encodes CDR1 MNHEY and CDR2 SVGEGT. With 8 bases clipped from V and 0 bases from J, the junction kept 10 bases outside the gene matches. The CDR3 sequence is 16 residues long. CDR3 loop: CASLSEGASSYNEQFF. The CDR3 region has the DNA TGTGCCAGCCTCAGTGAGGGGGCGAGCTCCTACAATGAGCAGTTCTTC.

This clonotype showed up many times. The gene calls are TRBV20-1 and TRBJ1-1; tentatively, D is TRBD1 (6 bases). V was cut by 5 bases and J by 2 bases, with 9 bases left in between. CDR3 length equals 12 residues. Germline assignment: CDR1 DFQATT and CDR2 SNEGSKA (reference sequence). The CDR3 DNA sequence: TGCAGTGCTTCACAGGGAAACACTGAAGCTTTCTTT. Translation gives CSASQGNTEAFF.

The table lists this clonotype with many counts. The rearrangement links TRBV20-1 to TRBJ2-7, with TRBD1 matching over 7 bases. This CDR3 has 16 residues. With 5 bases clipped from V and 0 bases from J, the junction kept 13 bases outside the gene matches. CDR1 and CDR2 from the germline V gene are DFQATT and SNEGSKA (reference sequence). CDR3 nucleotides: TGCAGTGCTCCGCCTTTAGACAGGGTAACCTCCTACGAGCAGTACTTC. Its translation: CSAPPLDRVTSYEQYF.

This clonotype has ten or more counts. This sequence joins TRBV20-1 and TRBJ1-5; D not certain. Germline V CDR1 and CDR2: DFQATT, SNEGSKA (reference sequence). V was cut by 1 base and J by 1 base, with 11 bases left in between. This CDR3 comprises 15 residues. The CDR3 spells CSARAGGGSNQPQHF. The CDR3 DNA reads as TGCAGTGCTAGAGCTGGTGGAGGCAGCAATCAGCCCCAGCATTTT.

This clonotype occurred many times. V gene TRBV6-2 or TRBV6-3 combines with J gene TRBJ2-5; D gene ambiguous. CDR3 size: 11 residues. V was shortened by 3 bases and J by 4 bases, with 3 bases between the two germline ends. Germline loops: CDR1 MNHEY, CDR2 SVGEGT. DNA of the CDR3: TGTGCCAGCAGTTATTCAGAGACCCAGTACTTC. Translation: CASSYSETQYF.

Many counts were recorded for this clonotype. The gene calls are TRBV12-3 or TRBV12-4 and TRBJ2-2, with 9 bases identical to TRBD2. The CDR3 has 14 residues. The ends lost 5 bases at V and 5 bases at J; junction bases unmatched: 3. CDR3 loop: CASSSSGRTGELFF. As DNA, the CDR3 is TGTGCCAGCAGTAGTAGCGGGAGAACCGGGGAGCTGTTTTTT.

This clonotype has just a few counts. J is TRBJ2-2 and V is TRBV25-1; 9 nucleotides align to TRBD2. The CDR3 is 17 amino acids. Germline trimming cut 5 bases from V and 6 bases from J; bases unmatched to any gene: 13. The germline V gene has CDR1 MGHDK and CDR2 SYGVNS. CDR3 protein: CASSPPPSGRKAGELFF. In DNA form, the CDR3 reads TGTGCCAGCAGTCCCCCCCCGAGCGGGAGGAAGGCCGGGGAGCTGTTTTTT.

This clonotype was detected many times. The chain links TRBV7-7 to TRBJ2-5, with D perhaps TRBD2 (6 bases). Looked up from germline, CDR1 is SSHAT and CDR2 is FNYEAQ (reference sequence). V lost 4 bases and J lost 1, with 16 bases in between. The CDR3 is 16 amino acids. The CDR3 sequence is CASSSNAGTSQETQYF. The DNA for the CDR3 is TGTGCCAGCAGCTCAAACGCCGGGACTTCCCAAGAGACCCAGTACTTC.

This clonotype came up many times. This chain connects TRBV5-1 to TRBJ1-2, with 10 bases lining up with TRBD1. J lost 6 bases, V lost 4 bases, and 6 bases had no gene match. The V gene's germline CDR1 is SGHRS and CDR2 YFSETQ. This CDR3 is 14 amino acids long. CDR3 in amino acids: CASSPRQGADGYTF. The DNA of the CDR3 is TGCGCCAGCAGCCCCAGACAGGGGGCGGATGGCTACACCTTC.

The chain combines TRBV11-2 with TRBJ2-7, with D possibly matching TRBD1 (5 bases). Germline V gene lookup returns CDR1 SGHAT and CDR2 FQNNGV. V was shortened by 5 bases and J by 2 bases, with 13 bases between the two germline ends. This CDR3 is built from 14 residues. The CDR3 reads CASSKTQGAYEQYF. CDR3 DNA: TGTGCCAGCAGCAAGACGCAGGGTGCCTACGAGCAGTACTTC.

A few counts support this clonotype. This chain joins TRBV20-1 and TRBJ1-1; a possible D gene is TRBD1 (6 bases). The length of the CDR3 is 13 residues. Germline V gene data show CDR1 as DFQATT and CDR2 as SNEGSKA (reference sequence). V lost 6 bases to trimming and J lost 3 bases, with 14 bases between them. CDR3 DNA sequence: TGCAGTGCCAAGGTGGCAGGGGACACTGAAGCTTTCTTT. Protein: CSAKVAGDTEAFF.

The V gene is TRBV19, the J gene TRBJ2-7; tentative D call: TRBD2 (5 bases). V gave up 6 bases and J gave up 3 bases, with 6 bases separating them. This CDR3 spans 11 amino acids. CDR1 and CDR2 (germline): LNHDA, SQIVND (reference sequence). The CDR3 coding sequence is TGTGCCAGTAGCGGGATCTACGAGCAGTACTTC. Amino acid sequence: CASSGIYEQYF.

The chain is built from TRBV6-1 and TRBJ2-1; 9 bases align to TRBD1. The V and J ends lost 3 bases and 7 bases, in that order; junction bases with no gene match: 13. There are 17 residues in the CDR3. CDR1 and CDR2 (germline): MNHNS, SASEGT. The CDR3 bases are TGTGCCAGCAGTGACCCCCGGGAGACAGGGGGGATGAATGAGCAGTTCTTC. It yields the protein CASSDPRETGGMNEQFF.

Notes on this clonotype: Possible read error: a much larger clone is one base away. This chain uses TRBV28 with TRBJ2-5; D may match TRBD1 or TRBD2 (5 bases each). Germline CDR1 and CDR2: MDHEN and SYDVKM. This CDR3 region has 11 residues. V lost 10 bases, J lost 4 bases, and 10 bases lay in between. CDR3 DNA sequence: TGTGCCACGGATGGGGGAGAGACCCAGTACTTC. This gives the protein CATDGGETQYF.

This clonotype was picked up many times. V gene TRBV10-3 combines with J gene TRBJ1-5, with D possibly matching TRBD1 (6 bases). Germline V gene lookup returns CDR1 ENHRY and CDR2 SYGVKD. This CDR3 is built from 17 residues. V lost 3 bases to trimming and J lost 0 bases, with 15 bases between them. The CDR3 bases are TGTGCCATCAGTGAAGTCGGTTGGGGGGCTAGCAATCAGCCCCAGCATTTT. Protein: CAISEVGWGASNQPQHF.

This clonotype has ten or more counts. The genes are TRBV4-1 and TRBJ2-5, with D maybe TRBD2 (6 bases). V shed 5 bases and J shed 1 base, with 14 bases lying between them. Germline V gene sequence: CDR1 MGHRA, CDR2 YSYEKL. The CDR3 length is 15 residues. CDR3 loop: CASSSNPGGQETQYF. For the CDR3, the DNA is TGCGCCAGCAGCTCCAACCCCGGGGGCCAAGAGACCCAGTACTTC.

This clonotype was seen a handful of times. The chain has TRBV5-1 and TRBJ2-7; perhaps TRBD2 as D (5 bases). The V end was cut by 2 bases, the J end by 6 bases, with 15 bases between. Germline-derived CDR1 and CDR2 are SGHRS and YFSETQ. This CDR3 has 14 amino acids. The CDR3 DNA reads as TGCGCCAGCAGCTTCGTGACGGGAACGAGCGAGCAGTACTTC. Translating gives CASSFVTGTSEQYF.

In its sample, this clonotype was seen a few times. This rearrangement joins TRBV24-1 to TRBJ2-2, with unresolved D. V dropped 5 bases and J dropped 4 bases, with 7 bases sitting between them. The CDR3 runs 13 residues. Germline CDR1 reads KGHDR; CDR2 reads SFDVKD. The CDR3, as DNA: TGTGCCACCAGTGCCCTGATCACCGGGGAGCTGTTTTTT. It specifies CATSALITGELFF.